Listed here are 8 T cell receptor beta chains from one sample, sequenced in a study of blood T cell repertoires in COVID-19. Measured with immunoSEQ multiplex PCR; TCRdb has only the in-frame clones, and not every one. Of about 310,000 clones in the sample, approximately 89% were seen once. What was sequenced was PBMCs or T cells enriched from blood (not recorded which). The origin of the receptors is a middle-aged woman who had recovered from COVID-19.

CDR3 nucleotides: TGTGCCAGCAGTTCAGGGGTTTCCTACAATGAGCAGTTCTTC. Translated, it gives CASSSGVSYNEQFF. The gene calls are TRBV28 and TRBJ2-1; D is perhaps TRBD1 (6 bases). The V gene lost 4 bases and the J gene lost 1 base, with 8 bases spanning the gap. Germline loops: CDR1 MDHEN, CDR2 SYDVKM. The CDR3 is 14 amino acids.

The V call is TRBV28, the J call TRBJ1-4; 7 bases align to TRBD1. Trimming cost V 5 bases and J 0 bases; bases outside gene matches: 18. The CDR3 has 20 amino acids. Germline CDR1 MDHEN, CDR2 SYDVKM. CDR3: CASSPRWTGNTTATNEKLFF. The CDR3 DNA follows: TGTGCCAGCAGTCCCAGATGGACAGGAAACACTACAGCAACTAATGAAAAACTGTTTTTT.

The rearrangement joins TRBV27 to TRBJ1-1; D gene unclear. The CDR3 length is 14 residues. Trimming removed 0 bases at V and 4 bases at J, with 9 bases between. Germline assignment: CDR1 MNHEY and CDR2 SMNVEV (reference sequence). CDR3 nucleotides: TGTGCCAGCAGTTTATCGTCAACGGTCACTGAAGCTTTCTTT. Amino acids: CASSLSSTVTEAFF.

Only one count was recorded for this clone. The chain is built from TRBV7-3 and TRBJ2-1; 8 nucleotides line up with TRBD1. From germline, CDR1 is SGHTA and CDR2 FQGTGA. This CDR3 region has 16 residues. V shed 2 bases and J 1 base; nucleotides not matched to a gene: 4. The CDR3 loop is CASSLDRGSSYNEQFF. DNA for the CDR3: TGTGCCAGCAGCTTAGACAGGGGAAGTTCCTACAATGAGCAGTTCTTC.

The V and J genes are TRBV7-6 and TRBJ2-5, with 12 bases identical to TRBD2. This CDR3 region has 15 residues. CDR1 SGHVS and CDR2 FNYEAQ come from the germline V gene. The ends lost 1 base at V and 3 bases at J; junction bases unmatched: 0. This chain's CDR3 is CASSLGLAGEETQYF. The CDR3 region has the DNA TGTGCCAGCAGCTTAGGACTAGCGGGAGAAGAGACCCAGTACTTC.

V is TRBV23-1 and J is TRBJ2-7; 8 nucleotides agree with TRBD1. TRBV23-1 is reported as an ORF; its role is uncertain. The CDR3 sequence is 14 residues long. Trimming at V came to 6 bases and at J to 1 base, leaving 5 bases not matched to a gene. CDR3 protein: CASRRTGISYEQYF. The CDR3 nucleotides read TGCGCCAGCAGAAGGACAGGGATATCCTACGAGCAGTACTTC.

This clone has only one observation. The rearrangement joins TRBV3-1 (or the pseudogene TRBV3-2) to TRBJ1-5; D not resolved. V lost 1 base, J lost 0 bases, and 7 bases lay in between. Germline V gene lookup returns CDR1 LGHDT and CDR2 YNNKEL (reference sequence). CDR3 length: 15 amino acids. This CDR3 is CASSQGLYSNQPQHF. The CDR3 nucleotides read TGTGCCAGCAGCCAAGGGCTGTATAGCAATCAGCCCCAGCATTTT.

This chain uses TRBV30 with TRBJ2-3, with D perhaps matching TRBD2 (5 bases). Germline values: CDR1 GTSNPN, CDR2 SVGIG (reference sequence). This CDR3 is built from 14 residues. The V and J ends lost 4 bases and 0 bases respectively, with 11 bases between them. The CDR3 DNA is TGTGCCTGGATCACGGGGTTCAGCACAGATACGCAGTATTTT. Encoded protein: CAWITGFSTDTQYF. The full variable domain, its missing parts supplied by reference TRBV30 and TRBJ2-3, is SQTIHQWPATLVQPVGSPLSLECTVEGTSNPNLYWYRQAAGRGLQLLFYSVGIGQISSEVPQNLSASRPQDRQFILSSKKLLLSDSGFYLCAWITGFSTDTQYFGPGTRLTVL.